The TCR beta chain under discussion was sequenced for a study of shared clonotypes between healthy human individuals. Clones were sequenced by immunoSEQ multiplex PCR, and TCRdb holds only the in-frame ones, with some missing. Counted here are more than 2 million clones, roughly 95% occurring once; the ten biggest clones make up about 1.1%. The CDR3 runs to 15 residues. As defined, naive CD8 cells were CD45RO-negative and positively selected for CCR7, with terminally differentiated effector memory CD45RA+ cells excluded. This TCR was recovered from a man aged 18 to 29 in good health. Sequencing used naive CD8+ T cells sorted from blood. The chain couples TRBV21-1 to TRBJ1-2. TRBV21-1 is annotated as a pseudogene. DNA of the CDR3: TGTGCCAGCAGCAAAGATAACGGAGCTAACTATGGCTACACCTTC. Its protein is CASSKDNGANYGYTF.